Reported below is one T cell receptor (beta chain). Its binding antigen is unknown. Nothing much larger sits one base from this clone, and base qualities are not available. The CDR3 runs 15 residues from the cysteine to the phenylalanine. Only CDR3 DNA is held: 45 bases, read in frame from base 1. V and J are truncated by 0 bases and 0 bases respectively, leaving an intervening sequence of 9 bases. According to the germline V gene, CDR1 reads LGHNA and CDR2 reads YSLEER. TCRbeta CDR3 regions were amplified from genomic DNA by means of the immunoSEQ Assay, a bias-controlled multiplex PCR. Per the authors' processing: The number of nucleated cells in each sample was estimated from the amplification of reference gene primers within the assay. To quantify the absolute abundance of each unique TCRbeta CDR3 rearrangement, sequence reads were collapsed and filtered. For each sample, productive Simpson clonality was calculated by taking the square root of Simpson's diversity index across productive rearrangements. The table was pulled from immuneACCESS by TCRdb, which kept in-frame rearrangements only. Such tables lose some clones; where checked, under half of the loss comes from unresolved V genes, and the rest has no known cause. Clone size and V and J calls were adopted from that table, with D and trimming inferred from the DNA. The sample contains 80,000 to 100,000 clones, about 78% of them found a single time. The top ten clonotypes cover approximately 8.9% of the sample.

This sample was taken from a study of blood T cell repertoires in COVID-19 (dated by TCRdb to the early 2020s). Study-level background: Samples from collaborators originated in the United States, Italy and Spain and spanned both the acute and convalescent phases of COVID-19. Nearly every sample came with metadata listing a de-identified subject ID, COVID-19 status, age in years and sex. Where HLA class I and class II types were available, the types were taken from metadata supplied by the sample provider, not from assay-based typing. Samples came from the ongoing ImmuneRACE study (first 160 participants) plus 1,254 subjects from 6 global collaborators. The dataset comprised deeply sampled blood TCRbeta repertoires from subjects exposed to, actively infected with, or recovered from COVID-19. The material from the prospective study consisted of cDNA or gDNA derived from T cells, B-cell-depleted T cells, or PBMCs. The repertoires were made available in a free public database intended to serve as a resource for research on the immune response to SARS-CoV-2.

Another Seattle source contributed samples from volunteer blood donors who had recovered from COVID-19. Whole blood was collected in K2EDTA tubes by collaborating institutions according to the institutions' own protocols. For TCRbeta analysis, collaborators shipped samples in one of three forms: frozen whole blood, isolated PBMCs, or DNA extracted from either of those sample types. Paper-wide results and their limitations: Clinical and demographic metadata were provided uncurated, with the amount varying by source and participant.

Input material: peripheral blood. Here the chain combines TRBV4-3 and TRBJ2-7; no D gene is confidently identified. The receptor was derived from a man in his fifties or sixties who had recovered from COVID-19. The sequence in DNA is TGCGCCAGCAGCCAAGACAGTTCCCTCTCCTACGAGCAGTACTTC. Its protein is CASSQDSSLSYEQYF.